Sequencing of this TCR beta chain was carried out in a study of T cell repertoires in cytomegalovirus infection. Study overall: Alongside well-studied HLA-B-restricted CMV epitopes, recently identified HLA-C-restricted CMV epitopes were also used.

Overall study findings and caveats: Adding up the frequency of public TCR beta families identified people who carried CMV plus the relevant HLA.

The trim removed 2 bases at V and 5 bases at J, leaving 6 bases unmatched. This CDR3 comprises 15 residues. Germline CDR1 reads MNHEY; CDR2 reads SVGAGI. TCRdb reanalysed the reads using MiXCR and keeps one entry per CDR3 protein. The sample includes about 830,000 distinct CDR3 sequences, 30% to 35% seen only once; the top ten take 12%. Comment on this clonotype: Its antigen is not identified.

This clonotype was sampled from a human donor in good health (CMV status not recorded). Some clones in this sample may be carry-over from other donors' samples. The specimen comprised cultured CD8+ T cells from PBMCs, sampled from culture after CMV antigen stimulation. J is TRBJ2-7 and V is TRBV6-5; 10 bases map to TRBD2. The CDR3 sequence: CASSYGAGGLNEQYF. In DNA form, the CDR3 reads TGTGCCAGCAGTTACGGAGCGGGGGGGCTCAACGAGCAGTACTTC.